Below, 8 T cell receptor beta chains from the same sample are listed, as sequenced in a study of T cell responses to AZD1222 COVID-19 vaccine. The assay was immunoSEQ multiplex PCR, and TCRdb's table has in-frame clones only and misses some. The table lists 130,000 or so clones, 86% of them singletons. The source material was peripheral blood, sampled on day 0 of AZD1222 vaccination. Receptors originate from an adult in good health.

In this sample, this clone turned up a few times. This chain links TRBV7-8 with TRBJ2-1; TRBD1 matches 8 bases. V lost 3 bases, J lost 4 bases, and 5 bases stayed unmatched. CDR1 and CDR2 (germline): SGHVS, FQNEAQ. The CDR3 is 15 amino acids. The CDR3 is CASSFQGAGYNEQFF. DNA for the CDR3: TGTGCCAGCAGCTTTCAGGGGGCGGGATACAATGAGCAGTTCTTC.

This chain connects TRBV9 to TRBJ1-6, with 9 bases aligning to TRBD1. J was trimmed by 6 bases and V by 3 bases; bases with no gene match: 1. This CDR3 has 14 amino acids. CDR1 and CDR2 from the germline V gene are SGDLS and YYNGEE. DNA for the CDR3: TGTGCCAGCAGCGAACAGGGGGCTAATTCACCCCTCCACTTT. It yields the protein CASSEQGANSPLHF.

The rearrangement uses TRBV11-2 and TRBJ2-7; TRBD1 agrees at 8 bases. Germline lookup yields CDR1 SGHAT and CDR2 FQNNGV. The V gene end was trimmed by 5 bases and the J gene end by 5 bases; junction bases not matched to a gene: 11. The CDR3 totals 15 residues. CDR3 protein: CASSLGAGGGNEQYF. The CDR3 coding sequence is TGTGCCAGCAGCCTTGGGGCAGGGGGCGGAAACGAGCAGTACTTC.

The chain employs TRBV18 and TRBJ2-2; 10 bases line up with TRBD2. The germline gives CDR1 KGHSH, CDR2 LQKENI. V shed 4 bases and J 4 bases; nucleotides not matched to a gene: 6. This CDR3 is built from 16 residues. Here the CDR3 DNA reads TGTGCCAGCTCACTTTGGACTAGCGGTCTCACCGGGGAGCTGTTTTTT. Translated, it gives CASSLWTSGLTGELFF.

The J gene is TRBJ2-1, the V gene TRBV2, with 14 bases aligning to TRBD2. The CDR3 loop spans 15 amino acids. Per germline, CDR1 SNHLY and CDR2 FYNNEI. The V and J ends lost 5 bases and 6 bases, in that order; junction bases with no gene match: 3. CDR3 in DNA: TGTGCCAGCAGTCCTGGACTAGCGGGGGGCAATGAGCAGTTCTTC. As protein: CASSPGLAGGNEQFF. The full variable domain, with the rest looked up from reference TRBV2 and TRBJ2-1, is EPEVTQTPSHQVTQMGQEVILRCVPISNHLYFYWYRQILGQKVEFLVSFYNNEISEKSEIFDDQFSVERPDGSNFTLKIRSTKLEDSAMYFCASSPGLAGGNEQFFGPGTRLTVL.

This clone was counted a single time. The V call is TRBV10-3, the J call TRBJ1-2, with D possibly matching TRBD1 (5 bases). Germline V CDR1 and CDR2: ENHRY, SYGVKD. The V and J ends lost 2 bases and 8 bases respectively, with 15 bases between them. There are 14 residues in the CDR3. CDR3 region: CAISEVQDIQGYTF. The CDR3 coding sequence is TGTGCCATCAGTGAGGTTCAGGACATACAGGGCTACACCTTC.

CDR3 nucleotide sequence: TGTGCCAGCAGCTTGGGGTATGTGAGGGGGCTCGGCTATGGCTACACCTTC. Amino acid sequence: CASSLGYVRGLGYGYTF. The chain uses TRBV5-4 and TRBJ1-2, with 7 bases that match TRBD1. This CDR3 has 17 residues. J gave up 4 bases and V 0 bases, and 12 bases lay outside the gene matches. The germline V gene encodes CDR1 SGHNT and CDR2 YYREEE (reference sequence).

The chain joins TRBV28 to TRBJ1-1; a weak D match, TRBD1 (5 bases). Germline values: CDR1 MDHEN, CDR2 SYDVKM. This CDR3 has 14 residues. V was pared by 2 bases and J by 4 bases, with 11 bases between. CDR3 sequence (DNA): TGTGCCAGCAGTTTACTCAGGGACCCCACTGAAGCTTTCTTT. It codes for CASSLLRDPTEAFF.